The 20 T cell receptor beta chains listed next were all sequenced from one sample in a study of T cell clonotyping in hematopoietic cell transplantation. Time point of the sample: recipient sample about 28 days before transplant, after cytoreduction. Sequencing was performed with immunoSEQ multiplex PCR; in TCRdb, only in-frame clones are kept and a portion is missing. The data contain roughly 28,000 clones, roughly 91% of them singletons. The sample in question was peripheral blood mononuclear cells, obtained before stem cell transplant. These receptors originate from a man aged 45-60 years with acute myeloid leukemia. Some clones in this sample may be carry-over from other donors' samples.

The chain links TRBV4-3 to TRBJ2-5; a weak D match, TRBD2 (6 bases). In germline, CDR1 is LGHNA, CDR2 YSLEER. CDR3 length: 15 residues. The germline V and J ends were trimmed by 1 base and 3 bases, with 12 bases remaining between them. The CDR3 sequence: CASSQAWGEEETQYF. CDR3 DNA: TGCGCCAGCAGCCAAGCGTGGGGGGAGGAAGAGACCCAGTACTTC.

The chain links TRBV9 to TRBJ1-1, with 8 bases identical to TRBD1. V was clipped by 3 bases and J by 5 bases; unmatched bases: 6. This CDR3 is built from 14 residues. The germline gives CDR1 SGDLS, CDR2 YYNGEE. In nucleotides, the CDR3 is TGTGCCAGCAGCGGCGGACAGGGCGGGACTGAAGCTTTCTTT. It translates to CASSGGQGGTEAFF.

CDR3 coding DNA: TGTGCCAGCAGACTGTACGGGACAGGGAATGGCGGGGAGCTGTTTTTT. Translated: CASRLYGTGNGGELFF. J is TRBJ2-2 and V is TRBV5-4; TRBD1 agrees at 9 bases. V shed 5 bases and J 7 bases; nucleotides not matched to a gene: 12. The CDR3 runs to 16 residues. In germline, CDR1 is SGHNT, CDR2 YYREEE (reference sequence).

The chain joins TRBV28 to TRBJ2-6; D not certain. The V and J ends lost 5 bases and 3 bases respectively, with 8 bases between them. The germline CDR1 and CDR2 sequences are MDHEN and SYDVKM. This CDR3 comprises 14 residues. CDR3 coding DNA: TGTGCCAGCAGTGGTAGTAGTGGGGCCAACGTCCTGACTTTC. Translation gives CASSGSSGANVLTF.

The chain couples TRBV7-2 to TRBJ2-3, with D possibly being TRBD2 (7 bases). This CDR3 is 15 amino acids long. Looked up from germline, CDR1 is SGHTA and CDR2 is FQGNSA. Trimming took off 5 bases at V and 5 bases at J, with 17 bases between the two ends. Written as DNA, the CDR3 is TGTGCCAGCAGCCCTGGGGGGCGGGGGTTAGATACGCAGTATTTT. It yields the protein CASSPGGRGLDTQYF.

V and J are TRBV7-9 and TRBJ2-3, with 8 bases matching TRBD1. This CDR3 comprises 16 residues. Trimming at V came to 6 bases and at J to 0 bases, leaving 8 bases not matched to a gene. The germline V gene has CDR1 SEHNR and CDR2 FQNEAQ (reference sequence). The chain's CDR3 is CASSQRTGSSTDTQYF. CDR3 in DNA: TGTGCCAGCAGTCAGCGGACAGGGTCTAGCACAGATACGCAGTATTTT.

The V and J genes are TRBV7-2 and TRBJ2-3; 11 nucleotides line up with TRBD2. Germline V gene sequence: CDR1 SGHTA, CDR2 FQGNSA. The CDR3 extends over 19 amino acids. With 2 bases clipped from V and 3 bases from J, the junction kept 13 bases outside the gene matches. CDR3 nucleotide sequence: TGTGCCAGCAGCTTACTCCCCGGGACTAGCGGCCCAATGACAGATACGCAGTATTTT. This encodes CASSLLPGTSGPMTDTQYF.

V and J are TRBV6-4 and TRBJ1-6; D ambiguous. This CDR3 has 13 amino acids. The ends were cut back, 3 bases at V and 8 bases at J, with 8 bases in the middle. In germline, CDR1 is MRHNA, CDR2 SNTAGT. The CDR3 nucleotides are TGTGCCAGCAGTGATTCTACCTATTCACCCCTCCACTTT. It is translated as CASSDSTYSPLHF.

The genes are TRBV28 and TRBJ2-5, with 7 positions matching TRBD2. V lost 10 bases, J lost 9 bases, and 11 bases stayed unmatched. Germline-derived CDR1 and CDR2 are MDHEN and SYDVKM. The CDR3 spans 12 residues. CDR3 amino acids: CATQAGERPQYF. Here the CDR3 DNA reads TGTGCCACCCAGGCGGGGGAGAGACCCCAGTACTTC.

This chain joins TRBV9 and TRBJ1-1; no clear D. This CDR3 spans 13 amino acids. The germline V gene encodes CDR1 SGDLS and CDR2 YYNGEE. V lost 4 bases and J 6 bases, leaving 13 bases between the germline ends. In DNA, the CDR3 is TGTGCCAGCAGCTCGAGAGCGTCCTCTGAAGCTTTCTTT. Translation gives CASSSRASSEAFF.

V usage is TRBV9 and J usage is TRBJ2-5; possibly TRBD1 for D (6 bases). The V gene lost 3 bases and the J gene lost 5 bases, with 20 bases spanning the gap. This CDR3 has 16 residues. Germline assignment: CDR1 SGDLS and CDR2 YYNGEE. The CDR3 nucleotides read TGTGCCAGCAGCGCCCGCACAGGGTTGAGGAGGGAGACCCAGTACTTC. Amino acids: CASSARTGLRRETQYF.

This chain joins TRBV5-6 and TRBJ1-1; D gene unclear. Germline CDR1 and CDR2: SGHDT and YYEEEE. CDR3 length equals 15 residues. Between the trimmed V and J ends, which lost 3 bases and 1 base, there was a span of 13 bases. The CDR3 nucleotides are TGTGCCAGCAGCTCTTATGGTCGGGAGAACACTGAAGCTTTCTTT. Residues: CASSSYGRENTEAFF. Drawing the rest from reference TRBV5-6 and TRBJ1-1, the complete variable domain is DAGVTQSPTHLIKTRGQQVTLRCSPKSGHDTVSWYQQALGQGPQFIFQYYEEEERQRGNFPDRFSGHQFPNYSSELNVNALLLGDSALYLCASSSYGRENTEAFFGQGTRLTVV.

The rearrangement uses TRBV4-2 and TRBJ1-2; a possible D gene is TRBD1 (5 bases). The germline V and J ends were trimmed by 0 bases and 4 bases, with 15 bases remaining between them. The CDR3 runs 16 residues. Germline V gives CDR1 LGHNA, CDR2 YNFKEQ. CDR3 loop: CASSQEREGRIYGYTF. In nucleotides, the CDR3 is TGTGCCAGCAGCCAAGAACGTGAGGGGAGGATCTATGGCTACACCTTC.

CDR3 sequence (DNA): TGTGCCAGCAGTCCTACAGGTACAGGGCCTAACTATGGCTACACCTTC. This encodes CASSPTGTGPNYGYTF. The chain has TRBV7-9 and TRBJ1-2, with D maybe TRBD1 (6 bases). Per the germline V gene, CDR1 is SEHNR and CDR2 is FQNEAQ (reference sequence). V lost 6 bases to trimming and J lost 0 bases, with 17 bases between them. The CDR3 is made up of 16 amino acids. The variable domain in full, completed from reference TRBV7-9 and TRBJ1-2, reads DTGVSQNPRHKITKRGQNVTFRCDPISEHNRLYWYRQTLGQGPEFLTYFQNEAQLEKSRLLSDRFSAERPKGSFSTLEIQRTEQGDSAMYLCASSPTGTGPNYGYTFGSGTRLTVV.

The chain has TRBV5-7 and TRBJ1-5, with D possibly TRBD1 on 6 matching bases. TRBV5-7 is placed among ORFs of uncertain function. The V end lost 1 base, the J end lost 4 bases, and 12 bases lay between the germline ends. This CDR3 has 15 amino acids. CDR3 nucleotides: TGTGCCAGCAGCTTGCATCGAGGGGGAAATCAGCCCCAGCATTTT. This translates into CASSLHRGGNQPQHF.

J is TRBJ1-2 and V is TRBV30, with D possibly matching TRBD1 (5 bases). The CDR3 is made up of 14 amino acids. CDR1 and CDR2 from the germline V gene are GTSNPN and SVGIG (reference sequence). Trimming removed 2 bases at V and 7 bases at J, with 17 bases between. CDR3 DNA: TGTGCCTGGAGTTCCCGGGGGACGATGGGTGGCTACACCTTC. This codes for CAWSSRGTMGGYTF.

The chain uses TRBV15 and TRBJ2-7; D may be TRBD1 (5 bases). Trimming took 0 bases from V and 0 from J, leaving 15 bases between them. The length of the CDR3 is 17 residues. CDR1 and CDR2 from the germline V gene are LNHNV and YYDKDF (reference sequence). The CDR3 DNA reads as TGTGCCACCAGCAGAGATTTAGGTAGGGGCGTCTCCTACGAGCAGTACTTC. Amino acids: CATSRDLGRGVSYEQYF.

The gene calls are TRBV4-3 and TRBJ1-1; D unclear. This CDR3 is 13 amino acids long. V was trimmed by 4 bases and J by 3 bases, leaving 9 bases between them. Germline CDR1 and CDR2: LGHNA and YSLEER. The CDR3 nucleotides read TGCGCCAGCAGCCTCAGATGGGACACTGAAGCTTTCTTT. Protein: CASSLRWDTEAFF.

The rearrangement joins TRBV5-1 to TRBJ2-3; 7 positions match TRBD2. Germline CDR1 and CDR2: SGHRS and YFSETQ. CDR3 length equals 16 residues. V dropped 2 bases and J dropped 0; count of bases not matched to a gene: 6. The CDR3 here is CASSFRGGASTDTQYF. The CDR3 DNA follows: TGCGCCAGCAGCTTTCGGGGAGGGGCTAGCACAGATACGCAGTATTTT.

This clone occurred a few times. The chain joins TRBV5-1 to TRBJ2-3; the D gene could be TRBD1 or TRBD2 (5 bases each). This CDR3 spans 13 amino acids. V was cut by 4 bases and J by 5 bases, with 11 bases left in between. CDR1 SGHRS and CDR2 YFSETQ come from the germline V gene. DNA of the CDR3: TGCGCCAGCAGCCTACGGGGCGAAGATACGCAGTATTTT. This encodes CASSLRGEDTQYF.